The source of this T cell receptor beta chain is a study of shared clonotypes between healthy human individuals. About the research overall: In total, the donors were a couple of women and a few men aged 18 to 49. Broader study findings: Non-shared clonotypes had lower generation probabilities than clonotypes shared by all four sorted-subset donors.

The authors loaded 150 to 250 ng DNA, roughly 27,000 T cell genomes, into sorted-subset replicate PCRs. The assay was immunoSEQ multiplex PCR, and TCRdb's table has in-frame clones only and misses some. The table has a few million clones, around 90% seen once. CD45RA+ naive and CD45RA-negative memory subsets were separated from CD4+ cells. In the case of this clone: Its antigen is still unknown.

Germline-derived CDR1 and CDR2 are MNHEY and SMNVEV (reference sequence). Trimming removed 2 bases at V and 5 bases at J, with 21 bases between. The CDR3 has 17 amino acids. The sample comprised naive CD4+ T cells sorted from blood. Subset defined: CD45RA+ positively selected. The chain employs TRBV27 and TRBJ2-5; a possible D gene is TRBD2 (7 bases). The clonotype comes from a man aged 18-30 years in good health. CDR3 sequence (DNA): TGTGCCAGCAGTTTAGCCGGGGGGCAGGGTCTGATGGAGACCCAGTACTTC. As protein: CASSLAGGQGLMETQYF.